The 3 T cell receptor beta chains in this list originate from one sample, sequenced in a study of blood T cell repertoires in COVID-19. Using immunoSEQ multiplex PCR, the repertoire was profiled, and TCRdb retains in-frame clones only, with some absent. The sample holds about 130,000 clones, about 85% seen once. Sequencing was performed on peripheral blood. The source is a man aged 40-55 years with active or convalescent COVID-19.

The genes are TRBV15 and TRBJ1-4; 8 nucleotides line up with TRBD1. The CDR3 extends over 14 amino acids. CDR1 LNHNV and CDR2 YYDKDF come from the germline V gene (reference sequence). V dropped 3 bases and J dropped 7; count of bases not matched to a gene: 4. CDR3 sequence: CATSSRDRREKLFF. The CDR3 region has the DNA TGTGCCACCAGCAGCCGGGACAGGCGTGAAAAACTGTTTTTT.

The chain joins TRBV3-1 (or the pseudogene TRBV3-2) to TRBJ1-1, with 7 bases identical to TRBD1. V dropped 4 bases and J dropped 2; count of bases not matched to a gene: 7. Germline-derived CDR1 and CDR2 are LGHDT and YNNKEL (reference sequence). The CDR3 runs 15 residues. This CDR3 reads CASSRRQGSNTEAFF. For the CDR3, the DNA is TGTGCCAGCAGCCGGAGACAGGGATCTAACACTGAAGCTTTCTTT.

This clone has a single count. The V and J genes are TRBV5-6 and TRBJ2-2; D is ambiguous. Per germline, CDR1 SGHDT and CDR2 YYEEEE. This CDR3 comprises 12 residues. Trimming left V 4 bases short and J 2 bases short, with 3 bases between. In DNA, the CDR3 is TGTGCCAGCAGCCAAAACACCGGGGAGCTGTTTTTT. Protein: CASSQNTGELFF.